These 11 T cell receptor beta chains came from one sample sequenced in a study of T-cell reconstitution after alpha-beta-depleted transplantation in children. The library targeted TCRbeta and was prepared with unique molecular identifiers. A single record per CDR3 protein comes from TCRdb applying MiXCR to the PCR reads. This table has about 580,000 distinct CDR3 sequences, roughly 24% appearing once. The sample in question was PBMCs, mostly from graft donor cells, obtained 360 days after TCRalphabeta/CD19-depleted stem cell transplant. Every receptor here comes from a boy in the first two years of life who had a stem cell transplant for acute myeloid leukemia, so the T cells may come from the graft donor.

This rearrangement joins TRBV20-1 to TRBJ2-1; D ambiguous. The ends were cut back, 3 bases at V and 9 bases at J, with 15 bases in the middle. Germline V gene sequence: CDR1 DFQATT, CDR2 SNEGSKA (reference sequence). CDR3 length: 13 amino acids. CDR3 DNA: TGCAGTGCTAGGCTACCCCCTATAACTGAGCAGTTCTTC. Protein sequence: CSARLPPITEQFF.

This clonotype turned up a few times. The chain links TRBV18 to TRBJ2-3, with D maybe TRBD2 (6 bases). V was shortened by 3 bases and J by 3 bases, with 10 bases between the two germline ends. CDR3 length: 14 amino acids. The germline V gene has CDR1 KGHSH and CDR2 LQKENI. The CDR3 DNA is TGTGCCAGCTCACCGACGGGACTTACAGATACGCAGTATTTT. Translated: CASSPTGLTDTQYF.

V gene TRBV12-3 or TRBV12-4 combines with J gene TRBJ2-7; 8 nucleotides line up with TRBD1. CDR3 length equals 14 residues. Losses at the gene ends were 6 bases for V and 4 bases for J; bases not matched to a gene: 8. The CDR3 bases are TGTGCCAGCAGGCGTGCACAGGGGGGATACGAGCAGTACTTC. This sequence encodes CASRRAQGGYEQYF.

The rearrangement links TRBV3-1 to TRBJ2-1; no reliable D call. Germline CDR1 reads LGHDT; CDR2 reads YNNKEL (reference sequence). The length of the CDR3 is 11 residues. V was clipped by 3 bases and J by 9 bases, with 6 bases between them. The CDR3 here is CASSQAGEQFF. The DNA of the CDR3 is TGTGCCAGCAGCCAGGCCGGTGAGCAGTTCTTC.

This clonotype was seen many times. The chain has TRBV29-1 and TRBJ2-2; maybe TRBD1 (5 bases). Germline CDR1 is SQVTM and CDR2 is ANQGSEA. Between the trimmed V and J ends, which lost 4 bases and 2 bases, there was a span of 11 bases. CDR3 size: 14 residues. The CDR3 bases are TGCAGCGTTGTAGGGGCGACTAACACCGGGGAGCTGTTTTTT. Translated, it gives CSVVGATNTGELFF.

The chain employs TRBV12-3 or TRBV12-4 and TRBJ2-7; TRBD1 matches 8 bases. This CDR3 region has 16 residues. Trimming cost V 0 bases and J 4 bases; bases outside gene matches: 8. The CDR3 spells CASSLAGTGGRYEQYF. DNA for the CDR3: TGTGCCAGCAGTTTAGCCGGGACAGGTGGGCGGTACGAGCAGTACTTC.

The chain has TRBV12-3 or TRBV12-4 and TRBJ2-5, with no clear D. The CDR3 sequence is 14 residues long. V dropped 2 bases and J dropped 1 base, with 8 bases sitting between them. The CDR3 spells CASSLSLPQETQYF. The DNA of the CDR3 is TGTGCCAGCAGTTTAAGCCTTCCCCAAGAGACCCAGTACTTC.

This clonotype was detected a few times. The chain couples TRBV6-5 to TRBJ2-5; D unresolved. CDR1 and CDR2 (germline): MNHEY, SVGAGI. V lost 2 bases, J lost 5 bases, and 12 bases lay in between. This CDR3 spans 14 amino acids. The CDR3 spells CASSYGVGRETQYF. In DNA, the CDR3 is TGTGCCAGCAGTTACGGGGTTGGTCGGGAGACCCAGTACTTC.

J is TRBJ2-1 and V is TRBV5-1; 12 bases are shared with TRBD2. V dropped 2 bases and J dropped 1; count of bases not matched to a gene: 4. The germline CDR1 and CDR2 sequences are SGHRS and YFSETQ. The CDR3 runs to 17 residues. CDR3 residues: CASSFVLAGGSYNEQFF. The CDR3 nucleotides are TGCGCCAGCAGCTTTGTCCTAGCGGGGGGGTCCTACAATGAGCAGTTCTTC.

This clonotype was observed at least ten times. This chain links TRBV12-3 or TRBV12-4 with TRBJ2-1; D is ambiguous. Trimming removed 6 bases at V and 0 bases at J, with 9 bases between. The CDR3 has 14 residues. CDR3 in DNA: TGTGCCAGCAGGGCGCGTAGCTCCTACAATGAGCAGTTCTTC. This encodes CASRARSSYNEQFF.

The gene calls are TRBV10-3 and TRBJ2-3, with 7 nucleotides matching TRBD2. CDR1 and CDR2 (germline): ENHRY, SYGVKD. This CDR3 is built from 15 residues. Trimming at V came to 8 bases and at J to 1 base, leaving 9 bases not matched to a gene. CDR3 sequence (DNA): TGTGCCATCTCGGCGGGGAGGGCCGGCACAGATACGCAGTATTTT. Protein sequence: CAISAGRAGTDTQYF.